This T cell receptor beta chain was sequenced during a study of untreated major depressive disorder. Method: immunoSEQ multiplex PCR; TCRdb's copy keeps in-frame clones and lacks some. The table lists about 19,000 clones, about 83% of them singletons. This TCR derives from a woman aged 25 to 39 in good health. The sample was CD4+ T cells from PBMCs.

CDR3 residues: CASSSQGASRTEAFF. In nucleotides, the CDR3 is TGCGCCAGCAGCTCCCAGGGCGCTTCCAGGACTGAAGCTTTCTTT. The gene calls are TRBV5-1 and TRBJ1-1, with D maybe TRBD1 (5 bases). CDR1 and CDR2 from the germline V gene are SGHRS and YFSETQ. The V gene lost 3 bases and the J gene lost 5 bases, with 17 bases spanning the gap. The CDR3 is 15 amino acids.